The rows below give T cell receptor beta chains drawn from one sample of a study of T cell responses to AZD1222 COVID-19 vaccine. Data came from immunoSEQ multiplex PCR; TCRdb stores just in-frame clones and leaves some out. Here the sample spans more than 100,000 clones, roughly 87% being singletons. This material consisted of peripheral blood, taken on day 0 of AZD1222 vaccination. Receptors were obtained from an adult in good health. Each CDR3 is given with its conserved first and last residue. Fields, in order: J gene, V gene, CDR3 protein.

j_gene: TRBJ2-1; v_gene: TRBV3-1/TRBV3-2; CDR3aa: CASSQELGRFSNEQFF
j_gene: TRBJ2-2; v_gene: TRBV7-9; CDR3aa: CASSHRPGQANTGELFF
j_gene: TRBJ2-3; v_gene: TRBV7-8; CDR3aa: CASSLAGGSRDTQYF
j_gene: TRBJ2-1; v_gene: TRBV7-2; CDR3aa: CASSTLGSGGGEQFF
j_gene: TRBJ2-5; v_gene: TRBV5-1; CDR3aa: CASSFKETQYF
j_gene: TRBJ2-3; v_gene: TRBV6-5; CDR3aa: CASSYRSGDTQYF
j_gene: TRBJ2-1; v_gene: TRBV5-6; CDR3aa: CASSGGPSSYNEQFF
j_gene: TRBJ2-7; v_gene: TRBV28; CDR3aa: CASSLGGNEQYF
j_gene: TRBJ1-5; v_gene: TRBV6-1; CDR3aa: CASSAGTGGSSNQPQHF
j_gene: TRBJ1-4; v_gene: TRBV6-1; CDR3aa: CASSEDRGGEKLFF
j_gene: TRBJ2-7; v_gene: TRBV4-2; CDR3aa: CASSQNPSDEQYF
j_gene: TRBJ2-3; v_gene: TRBV28; CDR3aa: CASSSSPRTSGGALFTDTQYF
j_gene: TRBJ2-2; v_gene: TRBV19; CDR3aa: CASKKGASTGELFF
j_gene: TRBJ1-5; v_gene: TRBV6-5; CDR3aa: CASRLSEGNQPQHF
j_gene: TRBJ2-3; v_gene: TRBV6-4; CDR3aa: CASSGTSGSPTDTQYF
j_gene: TRBJ1-2; v_gene: TRBV5-1; CDR3aa: CASSLVKGVFNYGYTF
j_gene: TRBJ2-6; v_gene: TRBV29-1; CDR3aa: CSVEDRPGADSGANVLTF
j_gene: TRBJ1-6; v_gene: TRBV18; CDR3aa: CASSPQGLSPLHF
j_gene: TRBJ1-5; v_gene: TRBV6-1; CDR3aa: CASSELSNQPQHF
j_gene: TRBJ2-1; v_gene: TRBV4-1; CDR3aa: CASSQVQGFEQFF
j_gene: TRBJ1-2; v_gene: TRBV3-1/TRBV3-2; CDR3aa: CASSQTGPHINYGYTF
j_gene: TRBJ1-5; v_gene: TRBV7-8; CDR3aa: CASSLGTGATQPQHF
j_gene: TRBJ2-7; v_gene: TRBV18; CDR3aa: CASSSTWAVYEQYF
j_gene: TRBJ2-3; v_gene: TRBV14; CDR3aa: CASSPSRSGFTDTQYF
j_gene: TRBJ1-1; v_gene: TRBV18; CDR3aa: CASSPPSLFANTEAFF
j_gene: TRBJ2-2; v_gene: TRBV27; CDR3aa: CASTELNTANTGELFF